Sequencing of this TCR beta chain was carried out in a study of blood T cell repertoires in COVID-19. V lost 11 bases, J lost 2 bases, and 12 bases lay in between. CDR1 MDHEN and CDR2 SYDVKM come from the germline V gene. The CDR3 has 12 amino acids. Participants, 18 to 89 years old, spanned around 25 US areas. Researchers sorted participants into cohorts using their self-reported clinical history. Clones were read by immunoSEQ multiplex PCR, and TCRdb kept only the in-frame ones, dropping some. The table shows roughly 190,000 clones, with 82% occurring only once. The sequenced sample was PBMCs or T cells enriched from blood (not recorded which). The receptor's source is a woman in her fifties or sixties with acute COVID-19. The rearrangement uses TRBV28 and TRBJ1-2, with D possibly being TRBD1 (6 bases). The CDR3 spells CAESDSNYGYTF. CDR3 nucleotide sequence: TGTGCCGAATCGGACAGCAACTATGGCTACACCTTC.